What follows is one TCR beta chain and its context. A junction end diverges from the germline sequence, so it may reflect a read error. This sample is part of a study of blood T cell repertoires in COVID-19. About the study: T cells, B-cell-depleted T cells, or PBMCs provided the cDNA or gDNA that served as material.

Profiled with immunoSEQ multiplex PCR; TCRdb holds only in-frame clones, not every one. The sample comprises 110,000 or so clones, over 60% of which are singletons, and 5.5% to 7% rests with the top ten. Germline V lookup: CDR1 KGHSH, CDR2 LQKENI. The CDR3 loop spans 12 amino acids. Sequencing was done on a sample of peripheral blood. This sequence originates from a man in his 70s with acute or convalescent COVID-19. This chain links TRBV18 with TRBJ2-7; TRBD1 agrees at 9 bases. CDR3 DNA sequence: TGTGCCAGCTCAGCGGACAGGGGTTTTTTGAACTTC. It translates to CASSADRGFLNF. Together with reference TRBV18 and TRBJ2-7, the CDR3 gives the full variable domain: NAGVMQNPRHLVRRRGQEARLRCSPMKGHSHVYWYRQLPEEGLKFMVYLQKENIIDESGMPKERFSAEFPKEGPSILRIQQVVRGDSAAYFCASSADRGFLNFGPGTRLTVT.